This T cell receptor beta chain derives from a study of T cells after yellow fever vaccination. Study context: SMART-Seq v4 Ultra Low Input handled preparation of low-cell-number fractions.

TCRdb processed the 5' RACE reads anew with MiXCR; each CDR3 protein has one entry. The sample includes around 310,000 distinct CDR3 sequences, roughly 4.3% seen only once; the top ten take approximately 25%. A few counts support this clonotype. The CDR3 is 15 residues long. V lost 2 bases and J lost 4, with 13 bases in between. Per germline, CDR1 LGHNA and CDR2 YSLEER. The chain recombines TRBV4-3 with TRBJ2-3; no clear D gene. The source of this sequence is a man in his late teens or twenties who received the YFV17D yellow fever vaccine. The source material was PBMCs, sampled 5 days after the yellow fever booster vaccination. The CDR3, as DNA: TGCGCCAGCAGCCAACCGGCCGTATCCCCAGATACGCAGTATTTT. Translated: CASSQPAVSPDTQYF.